This TCR beta chain was sequenced in a study of OX40 agonist ivuxolimab in advanced cancers. Profiled with immunoSEQ multiplex PCR; TCRdb holds only in-frame clones, not every one. The data contain around 71,000 clones, around 82% of them seen just once; the ten biggest clones take up approximately 5%. With V trimmed by 5 bases and J by 0 bases, 13 bases remained unmatched. The CDR3 loop spans 20 amino acids. Germline V CDR1 and CDR2: MGHRA, YSYEKL. The chain is built from TRBV4-1 and TRBJ2-3; 14 bases are shared with TRBD2. The clonotype originates from an adult with an advanced solid tumor such as melanoma, head and neck, liver or kidney cancer. This sample comprised CD4+ or CD8+ T cells sorted from blood, obtained in a trial of the OX40 agonist ivuxolimab. CDR3 nucleotide sequence: TGCGCCAGCAGCAAACGGACTAGCGGGGGGCCCATTACTAGCACAGATACGCAGTATTTT. As protein: CASSKRTSGGPITSTDTQYF.